The next 11 T cell receptor beta chains were all read from a single sample in a study of blood T cell repertoires in COVID-19. Some clones are missing from TCRdb's copy, which holds only in-frame ones; the method was immunoSEQ multiplex PCR. This sample has 95,000 to 100,000 clones, with 91% found just once. The sample was peripheral blood. The receptors derive from a man aged 50 to 60 with acute or convalescent COVID-19.

The V call is TRBV24-1, the J call TRBJ2-5; the match to TRBD1 covers 7 bases. V was clipped by 8 bases and J by 5 bases; unmatched bases: 1. The CDR3 spans 11 residues. Germline CDR1 and CDR2: KGHDR and SFDVKD. The DNA of the CDR3 is TGTGCCACCACGGACAGGGAGACCCAGTACTTC. Translated, it gives CATTDRETQYF.

The CDR3 DNA reads as TGTGCCATCAGTGAGTCGACCGACTCCCCTGAAGCTTTCTTT. Translation gives CAISESTDSPEAFF. The chain couples TRBV10-3 to TRBJ1-1; D is unclear. The germline V gene has CDR1 ENHRY and CDR2 SYGVKD. Trimming took 0 bases from V and 6 from J, leaving 11 bases between them. This CDR3 region has 14 residues.

The V gene is TRBV10-3, the J gene TRBJ2-6, with a tentative D call TRBD1 (6 bases). The CDR3 has 17 residues. Germline lookup yields CDR1 ENHRY and CDR2 SYGVKD. The germline V and J ends were trimmed by 7 bases and 2 bases, with 18 bases remaining between them. In nucleotides, the CDR3 is TGTGCCATCAATGGAGACAGGAACACTCCTGGGGCCAACGTCCTGACTTTC. It translates to CAINGDRNTPGANVLTF.

V and J are TRBV29-1 and TRBJ2-1; possible D gene TRBD2, 6 bases. This CDR3 has 12 residues. Germline CDR1 and CDR2: SQVTM and ANQGSEA. Trimming removed 5 bases from V and 7 bases from J, with 12 bases in between. The CDR3 region has the DNA TGCAGCGTTCTCGGGAGTCGGAATGAGCAGTTCTTC. It translates to CSVLGSRNEQFF.

This sequence joins TRBV7-9 and TRBJ1-5; possible D gene TRBD1, 6 bases. The length of the CDR3 is 15 residues. Trimming removed 5 bases at V and 4 bases at J, with 15 bases between. Per germline, CDR1 SEHNR and CDR2 FQNEAQ (reference sequence). Here the CDR3 reads CASSLQGGPNQPQHF. CDR3 in DNA: TGTGCCAGCAGCCTACAGGGTGGTCCAAATCAGCCCCAGCATTTT. The complete variable domain, with remaining parts taken from reference TRBV7-9 and TRBJ1-5, reads DTGVSQNPRHKITKRGQNVTFRCDPISEHNRLYWYRQTLGQGPEFLTYFQNEAQLEKSRLLSDRFSAERPKGSFSTLEIQRTEQGDSAMYLCASSLQGGPNQPQHFGDGTRLSIL.

This chain uses TRBV27 with TRBJ1-1; 10 nucleotides align to TRBD1. Germline CDR1 is MNHEY and CDR2 is SMNVEV (reference sequence). Trimming cost V 5 bases and J 10 bases; bases outside gene matches: 13. The CDR3 covers 15 residues. CDR3 DNA: TGTGCCAGCAGTGCAAATTCCGGGACAGGGGTGGGAGCTTTCTTT. Its translation is CASSANSGTGVGAFF.

The CDR3 DNA is TGTGCCAGCAGCTTGGGGGGGACCTCCTACGAGCAGTACTTC. It encodes CASSLGGTSYEQYF. The rearrangement joins TRBV7-3 to TRBJ2-7; 7 nucleotides agree with TRBD2. Unmatched junction bases numbered 2, after V lost 3 bases and J lost 0 bases. Germline loops: CDR1 SGHTA, CDR2 FQGTGA. The CDR3 is 14 residues long. The complete variable domain, with remaining parts taken from reference TRBV7-3 and TRBJ2-7, reads GAGVSQTPSNKVTEKGKYVELRCDPISGHTALYWYRQSLGQGPEFLIYFQGTGAADDSGLPNDRFFAVRPEGSVSTLKIQRTERGDSAVYLCASSLGGTSYEQYFGPGTRLTVT.

The rearrangement joins TRBV29-1 to TRBJ1-1, with 7 bases fitting TRBD1. The CDR3 has 12 amino acids. The V gene end was trimmed by 7 bases and the J gene end by 8 bases; junction bases not matched to a gene: 10. Germline-derived CDR1 and CDR2 are SQVTM and ANQGSEA. As DNA, the CDR3 is TGCAGCGCCTCCCCCCGACAGGGCGAAGCTTTCTTT. As protein: CSASPRQGEAFF.

A single count supports this clone. DNA of the CDR3: TGTGCCTGGAGATCCCCGACAGGGGGTTTGAGTCAGCCCCAGCATTTT. Translated, it gives CAWRSPTGGLSQPQHF. This rearrangement joins TRBV30 to TRBJ1-5; TRBD1 aligns across 9 bases. The CDR3 has 16 residues. Germline V gene sequence: CDR1 GTSNPN, CDR2 SVGIG (reference sequence). V lost 3 bases, J lost 6 bases, and 12 bases stayed unmatched. Looking up the rest from reference TRBV30 and TRBJ1-5 gives the full variable domain: SQTIHQWPATLVQPVGSPLSLECTVEGTSNPNLYWYRQAAGRGLQLLFYSVGIGQISSEVPQNLSASRPQDRQFILSSKKLLLSDSGFYLCAWRSPTGGLSQPQHFGDGTRLSIL.

Here the CDR3 reads CASIRGGYGYTF. CDR3 in DNA: TGTGCCAGCATTAGGGGTGGCTATGGCTACACCTTC. The chain joins TRBV2 to TRBJ1-2; weak D call: TRBD1 (5 bases). The CDR3 extends over 12 amino acids. V gave up 7 bases and J gave up 4 bases, with 10 bases separating them. The germline V gene has CDR1 SNHLY and CDR2 FYNNEI.

This rearrangement joins TRBV5-1 to TRBJ2-6; TRBD1 matches 12 bases. The CDR3 length is 18 residues. Germline V lookup: CDR1 SGHRS, CDR2 YFSETQ. The trim removed 0 bases at V and 2 bases at J, leaving 3 bases unmatched. The CDR3 spells CASSLVGTGGAGANVLTF. The CDR3 region has the DNA TGCGCCAGCAGCTTGGTCGGGACAGGGGGCGCTGGGGCCAACGTCCTGACTTTC.